The source of this TCR beta chain is a study of T cell repertoires in cytomegalovirus infection. Study-wide context: Recently identified HLA-C-restricted CMV epitopes were used, and well-studied HLA-B-restricted CMV epitopes were used as well. Matching HLA type and CMV infection were both indicated by public TCR beta signatures. Study-wide results and limits: The response measured ex vivo was dominated by TCR beta clonotypes (HLA-C-restricted and CMV-specific).

As regards this clonotype: Its target is not known.

Germline assignment: CDR1 SGHTA and CDR2 FQGNSA. CDR3 length: 13 amino acids. Trimming removed 7 bases from V and 5 bases from J, with 14 bases in between. One entry per CDR3 protein results from TCRdb running MiXCR on the reads. The sample holds 450,000 to 600,000 distinct CDR3 sequences, about 39% seen once. The receptor was isolated from a human donor in good health (CMV status not recorded). Some clones in this sample may be carry-over from other donors' samples. The chain recombines TRBV7-2 with TRBJ1-1; no clear D. The sample in question was cultured PBMCs, obtained from culture after CMV antigen stimulation. The DNA of the CDR3 is TGTGCCAGCATGGCACAGTGGAATACTGAAGCTTTCTTT. Its translation: CASMAQWNTEAFF.